This entry lists 32 T cell receptor beta chains sequenced from one sample in a study of T-cell memory formation after mild COVID-19. TCRdb fed the 5' RACE reads into MiXCR, producing one record per CDR3 protein. The sample contains fewer than 650,000 distinct CDR3 sequences, 15% to 20% of which appear only once. Sample: PBMCs or a T cell subset sorted from them (not recorded which). The receptors shown here come from an adult woman who had mild COVID-19 (a few samples of this study predate the infection). Cell type and time point are not known.

The genes are TRBV19 and TRBJ2-7; 9 bases match TRBD1. CDR1 and CDR2 from the germline V gene are LNHDA and SQIVND (reference sequence). The CDR3 spans 13 residues. The V gene end was trimmed by 8 bases and the J gene end by 5 bases; junction bases not matched to a gene: 7. In DNA, the CDR3 is TGTGCCAGTGGTCGGGACAGGGAGGACGAGCAGTACTTC. Residues: CASGRDREDEQYF.

This clonotype was recorded a few times. The chain has TRBV4-1 and TRBJ2-1, with 7 bases identical to TRBD2. V lost 1 base, J lost 5 bases, and 14 bases stayed unmatched. The CDR3 sequence is 18 residues long. Per the germline V gene, CDR1 is MGHRA and CDR2 is YSYEKL. The CDR3 reads CASSQAQLLADINNEQFF. The DNA for the CDR3 is TGCGCCAGCAGCCAAGCTCAACTCCTAGCGGACATAAACAATGAGCAGTTCTTC.

The chain joins TRBV5-1 to TRBJ2-3; no definite D call. Germline V gene data show CDR1 as SGHRS and CDR2 as YFSETQ. Trimming took off 7 bases at V and 5 bases at J, with 14 bases between the two ends. The CDR3 spans 13 residues. The CDR3 nucleotides are TGCGCCAGCGGATATGAAAATGGAGATACGCAGTATTTT. Translation gives CASGYENGDTQYF.

This chain connects TRBV2 to TRBJ2-5; no firm D call. CDR3 length: 13 residues. Trimming removed 8 bases at V and 1 base at J, with 11 bases between. Germline CDR1 and CDR2: SNHLY and FYNNEI. The CDR3 is CASLAWTQETQYF. The DNA for the CDR3 is TGTGCCAGCCTGGCGTGGACCCAAGAGACCCAGTACTTC.

This clonotype showed up just a few times. This chain joins TRBV20-1 and TRBJ2-3; D gene unclear. The V end lost 0 bases, the J end lost 4 bases, and 8 bases lay between the germline ends. This CDR3 is built from 13 residues. The germline CDR1 and CDR2 sequences are DFQATT and SNEGSKA (reference sequence). The CDR3 region is CSARDPRADTQYF. The CDR3 nucleotides are TGCAGTGCTAGAGATCCACGGGCAGATACGCAGTATTTT.

The rearrangement links TRBV29-1 to TRBJ2-1; TRBD1 might be the D (6 bases). V was cut by 4 bases and J by 1 base, with 14 bases left in between. The CDR3 sequence is 15 residues long. Germline CDR1 reads SQVTM; CDR2 reads ANQGSEA. CDR3 coding DNA: TGCAGCGTTGTGGTAGGACAGCAGTCCTACAATGAGCAGTTCTTC. This gives the protein CSVVVGQQSYNEQFF.

The V call is TRBV12-3 or TRBV12-4, the J call TRBJ1-3; D ambiguous. With 4 bases removed from V and 2 bases from J, the gap between germline ends came to 6 bases. The CDR3 consists of 13 residues. Here the CDR3 reads CASSSYPGNTIYF. CDR3 nucleotides: TGTGCCAGCAGTTCCTATCCTGGAAACACCATATATTTT.

This clonotype has ten or more counts. The rearrangement joins TRBV7-2 to TRBJ2-1, with 8 bases matching TRBD2. The trim removed 2 bases at V and 0 bases at J, leaving 3 bases unmatched. This CDR3 comprises 16 residues. Per the germline V gene, CDR1 is SGHTA and CDR2 is FQGNSA. CDR3 sequence (DNA): TGTGCCAGCAGCTTAATGAGCGGGAGCTCCTACAATGAGCAGTTCTTC. Amino acids: CASSLMSGSSYNEQFF.

The genes are TRBV27 and TRBJ2-3; no clear D. The germline V gene has CDR1 MNHEY and CDR2 SMNVEV (reference sequence). Trimming removed 6 bases from V and 6 bases from J, with 10 bases in between. This CDR3 has 12 amino acids. CDR3: CASRGLDDTQYF. The CDR3 DNA reads as TGTGCCAGCAGGGGATTAGACGATACGCAGTATTTT.

The chain employs TRBV7-9 and TRBJ1-4, with unresolved D. This CDR3 is 13 amino acids long. Trimming pared 6 bases from V and 5 bases from J, leaving 10 bases between. The V gene's germline CDR1 is SEHNR and CDR2 FQNEAQ (reference sequence). The CDR3, as DNA: TGTGCCAGCAGAGGCGGAACAAATGAAAAACTGTTTTTT. Its protein is CASRGGTNEKLFF.

The chain employs TRBV4-1 and TRBJ2-3; the D gene could be TRBD1 or TRBD2 (5 bases each). V dropped 6 bases and J dropped 2 bases, with 18 bases sitting between them. CDR3 size: 16 residues. CDR1 and CDR2 (germline): MGHRA, YSYEKL. The CDR3 bases are TGCGCCAGCAGGAAGGCCGGGACCCAATTCACAGATACGCAGTATTTT. Amino acids: CASRKAGTQFTDTQYF.

This clonotype has just a few counts. The chain recombines TRBV5-5 with TRBJ2-7, with 11 positions matching TRBD1. The junction had 8 bases not matched to a gene; V was cut back by 3 bases and J by 6 bases. This CDR3 region has 15 residues. Germline CDR1 SGHKS, CDR2 YYEKEE (reference sequence). The CDR3 DNA follows: TGTGCCAGCAGCTCACGCCGGGACAGGGGGGGCGAGCAGTACTTC. Protein product: CASSSRRDRGGEQYF.

In this sample, this clonotype turned up a few times. The chain recombines TRBV7-9 with TRBJ1-6, with 11 bases fitting TRBD1. The CDR3 has 16 amino acids. The germline V gene encodes CDR1 SEHNR and CDR2 FQNEAQ (reference sequence). V was clipped by 5 bases and J by 9 bases; unmatched bases: 9. For the CDR3, the DNA is TGTGCCAGCAGCAAGAGTACCGGGACAGGGGGTTCACCCCTCCACTTT. This codes for CASSKSTGTGGSPLHF.

V gene TRBV6-5 combines with J gene TRBJ2-7; the D is unclear. Trimming removed 8 bases at V and 0 bases at J, with 17 bases between. The CDR3 is 15 amino acids. CDR1 and CDR2 (germline): MNHEY, SVGAGI. This CDR3 reads CASASLQLGSYEQYF. As DNA, the CDR3 is TGTGCCAGCGCTTCACTCCAACTTGGCTCCTACGAGCAGTACTTC.

This clonotype was recorded a few times. The genes are TRBV24-1 and TRBJ2-3; TRBD2 agrees at 8 bases. The CDR3 is 14 residues long. Unmatched junction bases numbered 6, after V lost 9 bases and J lost 2 bases. Per the germline V gene, CDR1 is KGHDR and CDR2 is SFDVKD. In DNA, the CDR3 is TGTGCCACCCAAAGCGGGAGTGTCACAGATACGCAGTATTTT. It encodes CATQSGSVTDTQYF.

The chain uses TRBV10-3 and TRBJ2-7; perhaps TRBD1 as D (6 bases). V was pared by 6 bases and J by 6 bases, with 18 bases between. Per the germline V gene, CDR1 is ENHRY and CDR2 is SYGVKD. The CDR3 covers 14 residues. The CDR3 DNA sequence: TGTGCCATCAGCTCAGCCACAGGGTTGGGCGAGCAGTACTTC. The encoded protein is CAISSATGLGEQYF.

This chain connects TRBV4-1 to TRBJ2-7; 9 nucleotides line up with TRBD1. The trim removed 0 bases at V and 2 bases at J, leaving 5 bases unmatched. The CDR3 is made up of 16 amino acids. Germline V gene data show CDR1 as MGHRA and CDR2 as YSYEKL. CDR3 amino acids: CASSQDLGTGPYEQYF. The CDR3 region has the DNA TGCGCCAGCAGCCAAGATCTAGGGACAGGGCCCTACGAGCAGTACTTC.

The chain uses TRBV5-6 and TRBJ1-3, with D hard to call. Trimming cost V 0 bases and J 0 bases, with 13 bases left between them. The germline CDR1 and CDR2 sequences are SGHDT and YYEEEE. The CDR3 loop spans 17 amino acids. The CDR3 bases are TGTGCCAGCAGCTTGGGATTTTATGAACACTCTGGAAACACCATATATTTT. It encodes CASSLGFYEHSGNTIYF.

This clonotype was seen a few times. The V call is TRBV18, the J call TRBJ2-7, with D possibly matching TRBD1 (6 bases). The germline CDR1 and CDR2 sequences are KGHSH and LQKENI. The CDR3 sequence is 13 residues long. The V gene lost 6 bases and the J gene lost 3 bases, with 12 bases spanning the gap. The CDR3 nucleotides read TGTGCCAGCTCTCCCGGGACACTCTACGAGCAGTACTTC. This encodes CASSPGTLYEQYF.

In its sample, this clonotype was seen a few times. The DNA of the CDR3 is TGTGCCAGCAGTTTTCGCCCCCGACAGGGATCGGGCGGCTACACCTTC. This encodes CASSFRPRQGSGGYTF. The chain is built from TRBV7-2 and TRBJ1-2; 7 nucleotides agree with TRBD1. Trimming at V came to 6 bases and at J to 8 bases, leaving 18 bases not matched to a gene. CDR1 is SGHTA, CDR2 FQGNSA, per germline. The CDR3 has 16 amino acids.

V and J are TRBV7-3 and TRBJ2-7; 7 bases fit TRBD2. The CDR3 covers 15 residues. V trimming: 1 base; J trimming: 2 bases; junction bases outside the gene matches: 5. Germline V gene lookup returns CDR1 SGHTA and CDR2 FQGTGA. The CDR3 DNA reads TGTGCCAGCAGCTTAATGAGCGGGAAAACCTACGAGCAGTACTTC. It specifies CASSLMSGKTYEQYF.

This chain joins TRBV11-1 and TRBJ2-1; D ambiguous. The ends were cut back, 8 bases at V and 8 bases at J, with 10 bases in the middle. Germline values: CDR1 SGHAT, CDR2 FQDESV (reference sequence). The CDR3 length is 11 residues. The CDR3 here is CASSGRDEQFF. The CDR3 region has the DNA TGTGCCAGCTCAGGACGGGATGAGCAGTTCTTC.

Only a few counts were recorded for this clonotype. The gene calls are TRBV6-2 or TRBV6-3 and TRBJ2-3; TRBD2 matches at 7 bases. The CDR3 length is 16 residues. The germline V gene encodes CDR1 MNHEY and CDR2 SVGEGT. V lost 7 bases, J lost 2 bases, and 12 bases stayed unmatched. CDR3 in DNA: TGTGCCAGCATGGGCGTCCTAGCGGAGATCACAGATACGCAGTATTTT. Its translation: CASMGVLAEITDTQYF.

A few counts support this clonotype. This chain connects TRBV29-1 to TRBJ2-3; no clear D. CDR3 length: 13 amino acids. CDR1 and CDR2 from the germline V gene are SQVTM and ANQGSEA. V was shortened by 7 bases and J by 2 bases, with 13 bases between the two germline ends. CDR3 loop: CSAGRQATDTQYF. The CDR3 coding sequence is TGCAGCGCTGGAAGGCAGGCCACAGATACGCAGTATTTT.

This clonotype was counted ten times or more. V gene TRBV24-1 combines with J gene TRBJ2-1, with TRBD1 identical over 9 bases. This CDR3 region has 16 residues. V was pared by 4 bases and J by 0 bases, with 3 bases of the junction left unmatched. Germline V gene sequence: CDR1 KGHDR, CDR2 SFDVKD. This CDR3 is CATSDLTGGSYNEQFF. The CDR3 DNA reads as TGTGCCACCAGTGACCTGACAGGGGGCTCCTACAATGAGCAGTTCTTC.

A few counts support this clonotype. The chain uses TRBV13 and TRBJ2-1, with 7 bases that match TRBD2. Germline trimming cut 5 bases from V and 9 bases from J; bases unmatched to any gene: 4. The CDR3 is 12 residues long. Germline CDR1 reads PRHDT; CDR2 reads FYEKMQ (reference sequence). DNA of the CDR3: TGTGCCAGCAGCCCGCGGGAGAGTGAGCAGTTCTTC. It encodes CASSPRESEQFF.

Only a few counts were recorded for this clonotype. The chain joins TRBV25-1 to TRBJ1-1; D perhaps matches TRBD1 (5 bases). Germline-derived CDR1 and CDR2 are MGHDK and SYGVNS. CDR3 length: 12 residues. The germline V and J ends were trimmed by 6 bases and 9 bases, with 14 bases remaining between them. The CDR3 spells CASSPSGGKAFF. CDR3 sequence (DNA): TGTGCCAGCAGCCCCTCCGGGGGAAAAGCTTTCTTT.

The chain links TRBV12-3 or TRBV12-4 to TRBJ1-1; D is unresolved. The CDR3 extends over 13 amino acids. The ends were cut back, 6 bases at V and 5 bases at J, with 13 bases in the middle. CDR3 residues: CASSPPHWTEAFF. The CDR3 nucleotides read TGTGCCAGCAGCCCGCCCCATTGGACTGAAGCTTTCTTT.

This clonotype was recorded a few times. This chain joins TRBV7-8 and TRBJ2-2; TRBD1 matches 11 bases. The ends lost 5 bases at V and 9 bases at J; junction bases unmatched: 5. The CDR3 sequence is 14 residues long. Germline CDR1 reads SGHVS; CDR2 reads FQNEAQ. The CDR3 DNA reads TGTGCCAGCAGCGGACAGGGGGCTATGCGGGAGCTGTTTTTT. It is translated as CASSGQGAMRELFF.

The genes are TRBV12-3 or TRBV12-4 and TRBJ1-6; TRBD1 agrees at 12 bases. V trimming: 5 bases; J trimming: 7 bases; junction bases outside the gene matches: 18. The CDR3 length is 20 residues. CDR3 amino acids: CASSNRDRGLAKSPNSPLHF. As DNA, the CDR3 is TGTGCCAGCAGTAACCGGGACAGGGGGCTTGCGAAGTCTCCAAATTCACCCCTCCACTTT.

This clonotype has a handful of counts. The chain is built from TRBV5-5 and TRBJ2-1, with 10 positions matching TRBD2. The CDR3 consists of 15 residues. With 3 bases clipped from V and 7 bases from J, the junction kept 7 bases outside the gene matches. Germline V lookup: CDR1 SGHKS, CDR2 YYEKEE (reference sequence). The DNA of the CDR3 is TGTGCCAGCAGCTCTCTTAGCGGGAGGAGTAATGAGCAGTTCTTC. Its protein product is CASSSLSGRSNEQFF.

The chain recombines TRBV12-3 or TRBV12-4 with TRBJ1-1, with D perhaps TRBD1 (6 bases). With 4 bases removed from V and 4 bases from J, the gap between germline ends came to 16 bases. The CDR3 totals 15 residues. The CDR3 sequence is CASSSYGTGSTEAFF. CDR3 coding DNA: TGTGCCAGCAGTTCCTATGGAACAGGGAGCACTGAAGCTTTCTTT.